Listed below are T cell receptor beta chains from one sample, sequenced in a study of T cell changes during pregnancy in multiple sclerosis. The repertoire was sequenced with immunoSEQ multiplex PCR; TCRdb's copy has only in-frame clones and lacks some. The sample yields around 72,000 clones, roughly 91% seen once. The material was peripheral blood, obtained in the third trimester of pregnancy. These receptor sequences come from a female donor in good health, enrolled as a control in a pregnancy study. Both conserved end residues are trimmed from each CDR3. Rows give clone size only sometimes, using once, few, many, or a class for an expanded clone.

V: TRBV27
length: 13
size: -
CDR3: ASSLRQGPRVEQF

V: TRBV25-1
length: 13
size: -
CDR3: ASSESRGLNTEAF

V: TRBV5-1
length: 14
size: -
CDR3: ASSLGGGVTSNEQF

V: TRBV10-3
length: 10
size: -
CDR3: AIARQDDEQY

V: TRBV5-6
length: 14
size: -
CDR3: ASSSSFSATNEKLF

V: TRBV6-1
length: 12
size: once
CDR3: ASSEQAGAYEQY

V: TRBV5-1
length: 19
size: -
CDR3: ASSLNKNYTYISGGGTEAF

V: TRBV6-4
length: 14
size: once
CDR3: ASSTYMGGGPNEQF

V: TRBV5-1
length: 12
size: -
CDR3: ASSSNTELEGYT

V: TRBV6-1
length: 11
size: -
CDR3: ASRLTGVETQY

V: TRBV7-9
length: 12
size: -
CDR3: ASSFGRGQTEAF

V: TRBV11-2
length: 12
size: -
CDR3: ASSGTSGQEEQF

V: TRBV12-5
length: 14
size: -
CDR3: ASGLGDRGYNYGYT

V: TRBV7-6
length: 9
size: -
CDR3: AIARGYGYT

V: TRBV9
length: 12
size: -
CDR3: ASSVDQRPYEQY

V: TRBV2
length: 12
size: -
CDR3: ASSSDRVNQPQH

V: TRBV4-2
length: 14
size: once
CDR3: ASSRATERDSYEQY

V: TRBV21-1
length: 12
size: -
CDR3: ASSKGTDSYEQY

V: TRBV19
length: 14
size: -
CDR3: ASSKQGVSGAYEQY

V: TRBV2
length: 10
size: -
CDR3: ASKHDTYEQY

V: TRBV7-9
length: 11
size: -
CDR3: ASSLDSEETQY

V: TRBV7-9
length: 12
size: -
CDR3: ASSDEAGIYGYT

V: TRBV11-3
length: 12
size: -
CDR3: ASSSPGSPNEQF

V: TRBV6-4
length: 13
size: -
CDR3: ASSEKGGTQETQY

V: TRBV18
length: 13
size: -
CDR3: ASSSDRVSTYEQY

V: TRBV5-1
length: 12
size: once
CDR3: ASSLGSGGVEQF

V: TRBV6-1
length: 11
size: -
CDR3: ASTRGDVREAF

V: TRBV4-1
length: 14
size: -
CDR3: ASSQRGGQGAAKLF

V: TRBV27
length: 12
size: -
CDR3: ASSLSTQLTEAF

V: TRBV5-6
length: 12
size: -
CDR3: ASSLEQGPYEQY

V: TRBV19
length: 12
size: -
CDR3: ASSPRTGFAEAF